By share, the clone carrying this TCR beta chain ranks as medium-sized. The target antigen is unknown. CDR3 length equals 13 residues. Looked up from germline, CDR1 is SNHLY and CDR2 is FYNNEI. V was clipped by 7 bases and J by 0 bases, with 8 bases between them. Before thyroid surgery, none of the patients had received any treatment. Study processing details: The study's classifier, a distant-metastasis tool for papillary thyroid cancer, was built using CDR3 differences across clinicopathological groups. With MiXCR, TCRdb reprocessed the PCR reads. None of the V and J calls come from the authors' own analysis; TCRdb made them. The table records a few thousand clones, more than 15% of them present only once. This record belongs to a study of metastatic and nonmetastatic thyroid tumors. The overall study: The study looked at repertoires side by side in blood and in tumor or nodule tissue from malignant and benign thyroid patients. The study, taken as a whole, reports: Significantly greater TCR beta diversity was reportedly found in malignant thyroid tumors than in benign nodules (in blood and tumor).

Material: adjacent normal tissue. This sequence originates from a female donor with papillary thyroid cancer or a benign thyroid nodule (not recorded which). Some clones in this sample may be carry-over from other donors' samples. The rearrangement joins TRBV2 to TRBJ2-3; D may be TRBD2 (6 bases). The CDR3 DNA is TGTGCCAGCACGCGGGGTAGCACAGATACGCAGTATTTT. Its translation: CASTRGSTDTQYF.